These 9 T cell receptor beta chains were all obtained from the same sample, sequenced in a study of identical twins. TCRdb reprocessed the 5' RACE reads with MiXCR, giving one entry per CDR3 protein. The repertoire holds approximately 600,000 distinct CDR3 sequences, 7.1% seen once, with 1.6% in the top ten. These data were also filed under a second study, of yellow fever vaccine responses in identical twins.

Sequencing was performed on PBMCs. All receptors derive from a woman aged 18-29 years in good health.

This clonotype was observed many times. J is TRBJ1-4 and V is TRBV20-1; D perhaps matches TRBD1 (5 bases). The length of the CDR3 is 11 residues. Germline V gene lookup returns CDR1 DFQATT and CDR2 SNEGSKA (reference sequence). V lost 8 bases, J lost 3 bases, and 7 bases lay in between. CDR3 nucleotide sequence: TGCAGTAGCAGGGCTAATGAAAAACTGTTTTTT. Its protein is CSSRANEKLFF.

This chain uses TRBV10-3 with TRBJ1-1, with 7 nucleotides matching TRBD1. CDR3 size: 12 residues. After removal of 7 bases from V and 5 bases from J, the junction contained 4 bases not matched to a gene. Per the germline V gene, CDR1 is ENHRY and CDR2 is SYGVKD. The DNA for the CDR3 is TGTGCCATCACCTCAGGGGGGACTGAAGCTTTCTTT. Translation: CAITSGGTEAFF.

This clonotype was recorded a few times. The V call is TRBV20-1, the J call TRBJ2-7, with a weak D call TRBD2 (7 bases). The CDR3 extends over 15 amino acids. Germline V gene data show CDR1 as DFQATT and CDR2 as SNEGSKA (reference sequence). Trimming removed 1 base from V and 4 bases from J, with 17 bases in between. CDR3 coding DNA: TGCAGTGCTAGAGGTGAAATAGGGGGAGGGTACGAGCAGTACTTC. Translation gives CSARGEIGGGYEQYF.

This clonotype appeared many times. The chain carries TRBV29-1 and TRBJ1-2; D is undetermined. The CDR3 is 13 amino acids. V was cut by 4 bases and J by 3 bases, with 12 bases left in between. Germline CDR1 SQVTM, CDR2 ANQGSEA. The CDR3 nucleotides are TGCAGCGTTGCCGCACAGAGAGACTATGGCTACACCTTC. The encoded protein is CSVAAQRDYGYTF. The variable domain in full, with the rest retrieved from reference TRBV29-1 and TRBJ1-2, is SAVISQKPSRDICQRGTSLTIQCQVDSQVTMMFWYRQQPGQSLTLIATANQGSEATYESGFVIDKFPISRPNLTFSTLTVSNMSPEDSSIYLCSVAAQRDYGYTFGSGTRLTVV.

The chain carries TRBV5-5 and TRBJ2-5; D may be TRBD1 or TRBD2 (5 bases each). The CDR3 runs 15 residues. The germline V gene encodes CDR1 SGHKS and CDR2 YYEKEE (reference sequence). The V end was cut by 4 bases, the J end by 2 bases, with 15 bases between. Here the CDR3 reads CASSMAGTAQETQYF. As DNA, the CDR3 is TGTGCCAGCAGCATGGCCGGGACCGCACAAGAGACCCAGTACTTC.

This clonotype was detected only a few times. The J gene is TRBJ2-1, the V gene TRBV5-5; TRBD1 matches at 7 bases. With 4 bases clipped from V and 5 bases from J, the junction kept 6 bases outside the gene matches. This CDR3 region has 14 residues. Germline V gene lookup returns CDR1 SGHKS and CDR2 YYEKEE (reference sequence). CDR3 protein: CASSLRDSNNEQFF. CDR3 in DNA: TGTGCCAGCAGCCTCCGGGACAGTAACAATGAGCAGTTCTTC.

This clonotype was counted many times. This chain uses TRBV7-8 with TRBJ2-5; a possible D gene is TRBD2 (5 bases). The CDR3 runs to 13 residues. CDR1 is SGHVS and CDR2 is FQNEAQ in the germline V gene. With 2 bases removed from V and 4 bases from J, the gap between germline ends came to 8 bases. The CDR3 DNA follows: TGTGCCAGCAGCTTAAGGGCGGGAGAGACCCAGTACTTC. As protein: CASSLRAGETQYF.

This clonotype appeared many times. The chain employs TRBV5-1 and TRBJ2-3; 7 bases are a match to TRBD1. Germline values: CDR1 SGHRS, CDR2 YFSETQ. This CDR3 contains 16 residues. V lost 3 bases to trimming and J lost 6 bases; unmatched junction nucleotides: 13. CDR3 sequence: CASSWGQTTSGDTQYF. CDR3 in DNA: TGCGCCAGCAGCTGGGGACAGACTACAAGTGGGGATACGCAGTATTTT.

J is TRBJ2-5 and V is TRBV10-1; TRBD2 might be the D (6 bases). Germline loops: CDR1 WNHNN, CDR2 SYGVQD (reference sequence). V lost 1 base, J lost 1 base, and 10 bases lay in between. The CDR3 has 15 amino acids. CDR3 sequence (DNA): TGCGCCAGCAGTGAGTTTAGCGGACCCCAAGAGACCCAGTACTTC. Protein sequence: CASSEFSGPQETQYF.